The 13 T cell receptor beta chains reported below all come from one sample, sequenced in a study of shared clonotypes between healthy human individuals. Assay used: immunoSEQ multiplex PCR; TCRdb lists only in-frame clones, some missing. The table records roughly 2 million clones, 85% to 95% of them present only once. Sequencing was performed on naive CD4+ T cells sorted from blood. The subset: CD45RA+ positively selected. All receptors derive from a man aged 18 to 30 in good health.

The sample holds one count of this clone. The CDR3 sequence is CASLFSDHTEAFF. The CDR3, as DNA: TGTGCCAGCCTATTTTCGGACCACACTGAAGCTTTCTTT. V gene TRBV19 combines with J gene TRBJ1-1, with D hard to call. The V gene lost 9 bases and the J gene lost 3 bases, with 14 bases spanning the gap. The length of the CDR3 is 13 residues. The V gene's germline CDR1 is LNHDA and CDR2 SQIVND (reference sequence).

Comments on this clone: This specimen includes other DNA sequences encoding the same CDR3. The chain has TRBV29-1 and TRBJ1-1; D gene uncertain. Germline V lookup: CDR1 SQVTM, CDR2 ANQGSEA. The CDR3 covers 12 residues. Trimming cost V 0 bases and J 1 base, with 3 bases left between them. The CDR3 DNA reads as TGCAGCGTTGAAGAGGGGAACACTGAAGCTTTCTTT. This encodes CSVEEGNTEAFF.

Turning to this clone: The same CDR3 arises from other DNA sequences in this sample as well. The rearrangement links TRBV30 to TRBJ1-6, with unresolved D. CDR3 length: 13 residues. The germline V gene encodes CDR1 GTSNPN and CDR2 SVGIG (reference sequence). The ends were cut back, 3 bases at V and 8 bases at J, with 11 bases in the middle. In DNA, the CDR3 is TGTGCCTGGAGGGGCGATAGGGATTCACCCCTCCACTTT. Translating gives CAWRGDRDSPLHF.

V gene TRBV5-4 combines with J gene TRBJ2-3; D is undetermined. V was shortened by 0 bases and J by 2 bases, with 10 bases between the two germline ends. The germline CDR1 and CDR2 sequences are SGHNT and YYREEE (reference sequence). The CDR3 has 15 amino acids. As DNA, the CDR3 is TGTGCCAGCAGCTTGGACCCCACCCCCACAGATACGCAGTATTTT. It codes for CASSLDPTPTDTQYF.

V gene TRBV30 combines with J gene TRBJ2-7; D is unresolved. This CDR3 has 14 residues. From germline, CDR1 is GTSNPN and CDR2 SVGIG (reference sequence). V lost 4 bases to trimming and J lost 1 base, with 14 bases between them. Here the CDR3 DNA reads TGTGCCTGGATCCCCCCCGGCAGGTCCTACGAGCAGTACTTC. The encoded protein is CAWIPPGRSYEQYF.

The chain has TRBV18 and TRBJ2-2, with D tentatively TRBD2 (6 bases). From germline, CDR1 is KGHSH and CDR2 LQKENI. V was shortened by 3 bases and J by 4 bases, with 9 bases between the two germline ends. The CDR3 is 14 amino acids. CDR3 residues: CASSPTSTTGELFF. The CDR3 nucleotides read TGTGCCAGCTCACCGACTAGTACCACCGGGGAGCTGTTTTTT.

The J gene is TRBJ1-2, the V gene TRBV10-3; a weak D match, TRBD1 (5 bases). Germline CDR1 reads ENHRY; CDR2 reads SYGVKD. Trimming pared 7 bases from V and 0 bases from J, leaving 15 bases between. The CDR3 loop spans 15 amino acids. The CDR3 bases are TGTGCCATCAAACCTAGCGGGGGTTCTAACTATGGCTACACCTTC. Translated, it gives CAIKPSGGSNYGYTF.

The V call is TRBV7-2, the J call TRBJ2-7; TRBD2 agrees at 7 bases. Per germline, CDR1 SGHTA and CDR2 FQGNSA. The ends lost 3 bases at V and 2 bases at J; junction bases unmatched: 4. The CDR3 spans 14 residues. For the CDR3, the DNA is TGTGCCAGCAGCTTGACCGGGACTACCTACGAGCAGTACTTC. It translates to CASSLTGTTYEQYF.

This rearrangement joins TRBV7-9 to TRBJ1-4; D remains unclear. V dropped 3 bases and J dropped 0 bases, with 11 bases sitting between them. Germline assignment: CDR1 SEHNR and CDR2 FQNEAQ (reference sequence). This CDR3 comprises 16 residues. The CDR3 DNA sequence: TGTGCCAGCAGCTTCCGGGCAACGCCAACTAATGAAAAACTGTTTTTT. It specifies CASSFRATPTNEKLFF.

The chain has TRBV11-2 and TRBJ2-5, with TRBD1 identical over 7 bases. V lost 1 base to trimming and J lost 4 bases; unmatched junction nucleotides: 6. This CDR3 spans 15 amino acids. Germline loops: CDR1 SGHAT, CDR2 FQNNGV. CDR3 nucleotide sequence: TGTGCCAGCAGCTTAGGACGAGGGGGCGTAGAGACCCAGTACTTC. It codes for CASSLGRGGVETQYF.

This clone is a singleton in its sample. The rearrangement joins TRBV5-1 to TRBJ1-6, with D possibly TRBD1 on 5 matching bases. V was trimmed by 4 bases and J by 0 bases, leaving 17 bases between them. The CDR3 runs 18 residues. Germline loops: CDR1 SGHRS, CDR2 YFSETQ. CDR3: CASSPSMGPSSYNSPLHF. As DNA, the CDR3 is TGCGCCAGCAGCCCCTCAATGGGGCCTAGCTCCTATAATTCACCCCTCCACTTT. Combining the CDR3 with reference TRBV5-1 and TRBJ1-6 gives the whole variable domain KAGVTQTPRYLIKTRGQQVTLSCSPISGHRSVSWYQQTPGQGLQFLFEYFSETQRNKGNFPGRFSGRQFSNSRSEMNVSTLELGDSALYLCASSPSMGPSSYNSPLHFGNGTRLTVT.

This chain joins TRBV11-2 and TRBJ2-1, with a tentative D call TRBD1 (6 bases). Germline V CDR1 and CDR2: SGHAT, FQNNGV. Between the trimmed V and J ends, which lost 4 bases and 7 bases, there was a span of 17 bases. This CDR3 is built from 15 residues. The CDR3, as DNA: TGTGCCAGCAGCTCCGGGACACCAATGGGGAATGAGCAGTTCTTC. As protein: CASSSGTPMGNEQFF.

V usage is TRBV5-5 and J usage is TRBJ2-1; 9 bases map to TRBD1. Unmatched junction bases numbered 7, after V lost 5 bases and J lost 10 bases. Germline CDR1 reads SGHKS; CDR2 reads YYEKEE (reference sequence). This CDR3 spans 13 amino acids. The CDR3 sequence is CASSTGTGREQFF. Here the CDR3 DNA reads TGTGCCAGCAGTACCGGGACAGGGCGCGAGCAGTTCTTC.